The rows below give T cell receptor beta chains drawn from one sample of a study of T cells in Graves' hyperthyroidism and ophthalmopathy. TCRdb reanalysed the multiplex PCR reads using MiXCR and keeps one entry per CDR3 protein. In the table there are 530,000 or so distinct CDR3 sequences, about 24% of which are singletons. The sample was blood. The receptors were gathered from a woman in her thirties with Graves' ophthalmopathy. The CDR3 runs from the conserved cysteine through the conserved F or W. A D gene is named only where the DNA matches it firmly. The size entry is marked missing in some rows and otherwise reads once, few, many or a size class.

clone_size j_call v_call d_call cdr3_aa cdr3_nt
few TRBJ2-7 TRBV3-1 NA CASSQDVRRGGTYEQYF TGTGCCAGCAGCCAAGACGTCCGCAGGGGGGGAACCTACGAGCAGTACTTC
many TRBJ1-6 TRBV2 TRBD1 CASREDRGIHHLHF TGTGCCAGCAGAGAGGACAGGGGCATTCATCACCTCCACTTT
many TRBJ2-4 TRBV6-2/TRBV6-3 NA CASSYGGATGNIQYF TGTGCCAGCAGTTACGGTGGCGCGACGGGAAACATTCAGTACTTC
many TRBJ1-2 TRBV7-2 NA CASSLDVPRSGYTF TGTGCCAGCAGCTTAGATGTCCCGAGAAGTGGCTACACCTTC
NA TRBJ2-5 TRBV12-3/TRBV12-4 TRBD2 CASSFGAGGKETQYF TGTGCCAGCAGTTTTGGAGCGGGGGGGAAAGAGACCCAGTACTTC
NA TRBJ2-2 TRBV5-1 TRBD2 CASSSPSGIATGELFF TGCGCCAGCAGCTCCCCTAGCGGGATTGCCACCGGGGAGCTGTTTTTT
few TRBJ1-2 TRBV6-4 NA CASIPSGRGAHGGYTF TGTGCCAGCATCCCCTCGGGGCGGGGGGCTCACGGTGGCTACACCTTC
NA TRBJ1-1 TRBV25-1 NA CASSEGQENTEAFF TGTGCCAGCAGTGAAGGGCAAGAGAACACTGAAGCTTTCTTT
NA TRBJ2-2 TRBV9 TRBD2 CASSVASGGGNGELFF TGTGCCAGCAGCGTTGCTAGCGGGGGAGGAAACGGGGAGCTGTTTTTT
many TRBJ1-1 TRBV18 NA CASSPLPTEAFF TGTGCCAGCTCACCCTTGCCCACTGAAGCTTTCTTT